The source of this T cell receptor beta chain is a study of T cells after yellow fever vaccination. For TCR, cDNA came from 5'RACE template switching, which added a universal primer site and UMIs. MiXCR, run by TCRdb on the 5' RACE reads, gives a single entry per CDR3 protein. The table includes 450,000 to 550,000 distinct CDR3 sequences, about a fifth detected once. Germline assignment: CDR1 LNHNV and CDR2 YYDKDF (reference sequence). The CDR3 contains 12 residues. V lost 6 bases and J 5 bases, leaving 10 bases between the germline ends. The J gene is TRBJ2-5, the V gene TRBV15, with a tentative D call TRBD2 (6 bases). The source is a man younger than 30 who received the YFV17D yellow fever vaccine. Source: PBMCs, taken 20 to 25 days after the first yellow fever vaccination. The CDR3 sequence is CATRGLTETQYF. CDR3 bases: TGTGCCACCAGAGGACTAACGGAGACCCAGTACTTC. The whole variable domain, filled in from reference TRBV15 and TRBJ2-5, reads DAMVIQNPRYQVTQFGKPVTLSCSQTLNHNVMYWYQQKSSQAPKLLFHYYDKDFNNEADTPDNFQSRRPNTSFCFLDIRSPGLGDTAMYLCATRGLTETQYFGPGTRLLVL.